The 14 T cell receptor beta chains below were found in one sample sequenced in a study of molecular identifiers for immune sequencing clone quantification. In TCRdb, the PCR reads were re-called with MiXCR into one record per CDR3 protein. The table shows 300,000 to 350,000 distinct CDR3 sequences, with about a fifth occurring only once. The sequencing input was naive CD8+ T cells from blood, with Jurkat cell RNA spiked in. Specified subset: FACS-sorted CD8+CD4-CCR7+CD45RA+ naive T cells. These receptors were obtained from a human donor in good health. Some libraries in this study had Jurkat cell RNA spiked in.

Concerning this clonotype itself: A much larger clonotype is one base distant, so this may be a read error. The chain couples TRBV4-3 to TRBJ1-2; 11 bases align to TRBD1. The germline gives CDR1 LGHNA, CDR2 YSLEER. The CDR3 consists of 15 residues. The CDR3 reads CAGSQGDRGSYGYTF. The CDR3 region has the DNA TGCGCCGGCAGCCAAGGGGACAGGGGGTCCTATGGCTACACCTTC.

This clonotype came up many times. V is TRBV10-3 and J is TRBJ2-7; 12 nucleotides align to TRBD1. Trimming cost V 5 bases and J 5 bases; bases outside gene matches: 4. The germline gives CDR1 ENHRY, CDR2 SYGVKD. This CDR3 has 14 amino acids. The CDR3 protein is CAISIGTGGDEQYF. The DNA of the CDR3 is TGTGCCATCAGTATAGGGACAGGGGGCGACGAGCAGTACTTC.

This clonotype has a count of ten or more. J is TRBJ1-4 and V is TRBV19; 9 bases align to TRBD1. Per the germline V gene, CDR1 is LNHDA and CDR2 is SQIVND (reference sequence). This CDR3 region has 16 residues. V shed 0 bases, J shed 5 bases, and the junction held 4 bases outside the gene matches. The CDR3 bases are TGTGCCAGTAGTATAGATTCCGGGACAGGGAATGAAAAACTGTTTTTT. As protein: CASSIDSGTGNEKLFF.

There are a few counts of this clonotype. The chain recombines TRBV6-2 or TRBV6-3 with TRBJ1-5; no firm D call. V lost 3 bases and J lost 10, with 10 bases in between. CDR1 MNHEY and CDR2 SVGEGT come from the germline V gene. The CDR3 covers 12 residues. CDR3 region: CASSYFKAPQHF. The CDR3 bases are TGTGCCAGCAGTTATTTTAAGGCCCCCCAGCATTTT.

Remarks on this clonotype: This clone may be a read error of a much larger clone one base away. The gene calls are TRBV2 and TRBJ2-7; D uncertain. The CDR3 is made up of 13 amino acids. The V gene's germline CDR1 is SNHLY and CDR2 FYNNEI. CDR3 amino acids: CASSHRASYGQYF. The CDR3 nucleotides are TGTGCCAGCAGTCACCGGGCCTCCTACGGGCAGTACTTC.

In its sample, this clonotype was seen many times. The V and J genes are TRBV6-5 and TRBJ1-2, with D tentatively TRBD1 (5 bases). Germline loops: CDR1 MNHEY, CDR2 SVGAGI. This CDR3 contains 13 residues. Trimming left V 6 bases short and J 1 base short, with 9 bases between. The CDR3 loop is CASRLQDNYGYTF. CDR3 coding DNA: TGTGCCAGCAGATTACAGGATAACTATGGCTACACCTTC.

The gene calls are TRBV9 and TRBJ2-3; a weak D match, TRBD2 (6 bases). Germline assignment: CDR1 SGDLS and CDR2 YYNGEE. The CDR3 totals 16 residues. V lost 0 bases and J 5 bases, leaving 16 bases between the germline ends. The DNA for the CDR3 is TGTGCCAGCAGCGTAGTGGTCGGGAGTCATGGAGATACGCAGTATTTT. It encodes CASSVVVGSHGDTQYF. Complete variable domain (other parts from reference TRBV9 and TRBJ2-3): DSGVTQTPKHLITATGQRVTLRCSPRSGDLSVYWYQQSLDQGLQFLIQYYNGEERAKGNILERFSAQQFPDLHSELNLSSLELGDSALYFCASSVVVGSHGDTQYFGPGTRLTVL.

This rearrangement joins TRBV7-2 to TRBJ1-2, with 10 bases identical to TRBD1. Germline V gives CDR1 SGHTA, CDR2 FQGNSA. The CDR3 loop spans 16 amino acids. The V and J ends lost 1 base and 6 bases, in that order; junction bases with no gene match: 8. CDR3 region: CASSLVLDRGFDGYTF. In DNA, the CDR3 is TGTGCCAGCAGCTTAGTCCTGGACAGGGGGTTTGATGGCTACACCTTC.

The table lists this clonotype with many counts. J is TRBJ1-4 and V is TRBV5-5; 7 bases are a match to TRBD1. The V gene end was trimmed by 4 bases and the J gene end by 2 bases; junction bases not matched to a gene: 5. Germline V CDR1 and CDR2: SGHKS, YYEKEE (reference sequence). This CDR3 contains 15 residues. This CDR3 is CASSNTGVTNEKLFF. CDR3 coding DNA: TGTGCCAGCAGCAATACAGGGGTTACTAATGAAAAACTGTTTTTT.

This clonotype showed up just a few times. The chain carries TRBV27 and TRBJ2-3, with 14 bases fitting TRBD2. The CDR3 consists of 21 residues. Germline loops: CDR1 MNHEY, CDR2 SMNVEV (reference sequence). Losses at the gene ends were 6 bases for V and 0 bases for J; bases not matched to a gene: 17. The CDR3 is CASRTDDPGTSGSASTDTQYF. The CDR3 DNA reads as TGTGCCAGCAGAACCGATGACCCCGGGACTAGCGGGAGTGCTAGCACAGATACGCAGTATTTT.

In this sample, this clonotype turned up many times. This chain uses TRBV7-3 with TRBJ2-1, with 14 bases matching TRBD2. With V trimmed by 4 bases and J by 7 bases, 9 bases remained unmatched. Looked up from germline, CDR1 is SGHTA and CDR2 is FQGTGA. CDR3 length: 17 residues. In nucleotides, the CDR3 is TGTGCCAGCAGCTCCTTCGGGGGACTAGCGGGAGCTAATGAGCAGTTCTTC. Protein sequence: CASSSFGGLAGANEQFF.

The gene calls are TRBV10-3 and TRBJ2-7; D may correspond to TRBD1 or TRBD2 (5 bases each). This CDR3 is 13 amino acids long. The V gene lost 3 bases and the J gene lost 6 bases, with 12 bases spanning the gap. CDR1 and CDR2 from the germline V gene are ENHRY and SYGVKD. The CDR3 DNA is TGTGCCATCAGTGATCGGGACCCGGCCGAGCAGTACTTC. It is translated as CAISDRDPAEQYF.

This clonotype was found many times. The chain carries TRBV28 and TRBJ2-3, with 11 positions matching TRBD2. The CDR3 has 16 residues. CDR1 MDHEN and CDR2 SYDVKM come from the germline V gene. With 3 bases clipped from V and 6 bases from J, the junction kept 8 bases outside the gene matches. The CDR3: CASSFYLLAGVDTQYF. In nucleotides, the CDR3 is TGTGCCAGCAGTTTTTATCTACTAGCGGGAGTTGATACGCAGTATTTT. Supplemented by reference TRBV28 and TRBJ2-3, the full variable domain reads DVKVTQSSRYLVKRTGEKVFLECVQDMDHENMFWYRQDPGLGLRLIYFSYDVKMKEKGDIPEGYSVSREKKERFSLILESASTNQTSMYLCASSFYLLAGVDTQYFGPGTRLTVL.

This clonotype was seen just once. Being one base from a much bigger clone, this may be a read error. V usage is TRBV5-3 and J usage is TRBJ2-7, with a possible D match to TRBD1 (6 bases). TRBV5-3 is an ORF; its function is uncertain. The germline V and J ends were trimmed by 8 bases and 1 base, with 19 bases remaining between them. The CDR3 totals 15 residues. The CDR3 nucleotides are TGTGCCAGCAGCCTGGCCGGAACAGGGTCCTACGAGCAGTACTTC. Translated: CASSLAGTGSYEQYF.